Given below is one TCR beta chain in context. Through a sample-barcoded 5' primer and a J-beta primer mix, a second PCR was run for roughly 7 to 12 cycles. TCRdb passed the 5' RACE reads through MiXCR, listing each CDR3 protein once. The sample has a few hundred thousand distinct CDR3 sequences; roughly a quarter are singletons. The sample comes from a study of blood T cells in healthy people across ages. This CDR3 is 13 amino acids long. Trimming shortened V by 4 bases and J by 6 bases, and 11 bases separated the two germline ends. Per germline, CDR1 SEHNR and CDR2 FQNEAQ (reference sequence). These sequences were also reported in another study, on T cells of mothers and their children. According to that study: When mothers and children were related, their normalized repertoire overlap, which was always slightly higher, did not differ significantly from that of unrelated pairs.

The source of this sequence is a boy younger than 10 in good health. The sequenced material came from blood. This rearrangement joins TRBV7-9 to TRBJ2-3; D might be TRBD2 (5 bases). The CDR3 nucleotides are TGTGCCAGCAGCTCTACTAGATCCGATACGCAGTATTTT. Amino acid sequence: CASSSTRSDTQYF.